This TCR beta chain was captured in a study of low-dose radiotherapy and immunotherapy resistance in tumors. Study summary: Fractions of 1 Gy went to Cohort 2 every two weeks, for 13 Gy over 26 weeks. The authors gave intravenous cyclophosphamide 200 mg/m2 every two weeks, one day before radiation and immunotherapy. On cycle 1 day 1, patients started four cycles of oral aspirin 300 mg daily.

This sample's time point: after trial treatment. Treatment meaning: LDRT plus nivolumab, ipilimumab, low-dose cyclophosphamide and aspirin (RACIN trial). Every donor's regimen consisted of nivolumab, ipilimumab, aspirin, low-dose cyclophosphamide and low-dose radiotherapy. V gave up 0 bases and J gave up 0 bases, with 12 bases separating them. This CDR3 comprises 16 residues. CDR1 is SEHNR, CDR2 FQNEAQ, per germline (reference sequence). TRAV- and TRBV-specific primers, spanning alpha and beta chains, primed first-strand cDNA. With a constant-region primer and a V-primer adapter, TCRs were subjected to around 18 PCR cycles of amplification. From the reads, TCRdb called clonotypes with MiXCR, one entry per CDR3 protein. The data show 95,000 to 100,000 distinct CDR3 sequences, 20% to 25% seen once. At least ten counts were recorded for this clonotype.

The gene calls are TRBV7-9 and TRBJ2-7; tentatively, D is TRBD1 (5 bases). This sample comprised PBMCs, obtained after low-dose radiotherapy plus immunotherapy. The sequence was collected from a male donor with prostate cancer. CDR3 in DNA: TGTGCCAGCAGCTTAGCTTCTGGACATCTCTCCTACGAGCAGTACTTC. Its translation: CASSLASGHLSYEQYF.